A selection of T cell receptor beta chains follows, all from one sample in a study of cytomegalovirus exposure and HLA in healthy donors. Using immunoSEQ multiplex PCR, the repertoire was profiled, and TCRdb retains in-frame clones only, with some absent. The table includes under 110,000 clones, 75% to 90% detected once. The sample was PBMCs. Receptor source: a man under 40 in good health and CMV-seronegative. The CDR3 runs from the conserved cysteine through the conserved F or W. A D gene is named only where the DNA matches it firmly. Clone size is given for some rows only: seen once, a few or many times, or a class if the clone is expanded.

d_gene,j_gene,abundance,v_gene,CDR3nt,CDR3aa
TRBD1,TRBJ1-2,-,TRBV30,TGTGCCGGATACAGGGGGCGAAGAGGCTACACCTTC,CAGYRGRRGYTF
-,TRBJ2-1,-,TRBV27,TGTGCCAGCAGTTCGAAACTTCCGATTAGCTCCTACAATGAGCAGTTCTTC,CASSSKLPISSYNEQFF
TRBD1,TRBJ2-4,-,TRBV10-3,TGTGCCATCAGTGAGTCGCGACAGGGCTTAGCCAAAAACATTCAGTACTTC,CAISESRQGLAKNIQYF
-,TRBJ2-7,-,TRBV15,TGTGCCACCAGCCTGGGGGGAGCCGGGCCCTACGAGCAGTACTTC,CATSLGGAGPYEQYF
TRBD1,TRBJ1-2,once,TRBV18,TGTGCCAGCTCACCATCCACACCCACAGGGGTAACTGGCTACACCTTC,CASSPSTPTGVTGYTF
-,TRBJ1-1,-,TRBV25-1,TGTGCCAGCAGCAGGGATACTATGAACACTGAAGCTTTCTTT,CASSRDTMNTEAFF
-,TRBJ2-1,-,TRBV4-2,TGTGCCAGCAGCCAAGAAGGACAGAGTTACAATGAGCAGTTCTTC,CASSQEGQSYNEQFF
-,TRBJ2-7,once,TRBV28,TGTGCCAGCAGTTTACAGGGGCCGACCTACGAGCAGTACTTC,CASSLQGPTYEQYF
TRBD2,TRBJ2-7,-,TRBV5-1,TGCGCCAGCAGTTTCGCGGGGGGGACCTACGAGCAGTACTTC,CASSFAGGTYEQYF
-,TRBJ1-1,few,TRBV6-1,TGTGCCAGCAGGACGGGGGGAAACACTGAAGCTTTCTTT,CASRTGGNTEAFF
TRBD2,TRBJ2-7,-,TRBV19,TGTGCCAGTAGTATAAGACTAGCGGGAACCTACGAGCAGTACTTC,CASSIRLAGTYEQYF
-,TRBJ1-1,-,TRBV27,TGTGCCAGCAGTCCAAACCGCAGGGAGGTGAACACTGAAGCTTTCTTT,CASSPNRREVNTEAFF
TRBD2,TRBJ2-5,-,TRBV5-4,TGTGCCAGCAGCTCGACGGGAGGGGGAGAGACCCAGTACTTC,CASSSTGGGETQYF
-,TRBJ1-1,-,TRBV2,TGTGCCAGCAGTGTGATAAGTTCGACAGATGAAGCTTTCTTT,CASSVISSTDEAFF
-,TRBJ2-5,-,TRBV5-6,TGTGCCAGCAGCCCGGTGGACACCGGGGAGACCCAGTACTTC,CASSPVDTGETQYF
-,TRBJ2-2,-,TRBV9,TGTGCCAGCAGCGTAGGCAGATCGAACACCGGGGAGCTGTTTTTT,CASSVGRSNTGELFF
TRBD1,TRBJ1-2,-,TRBV25-1,TGTGCCAGCAGTGAACAGGGACAGGTCTATGGCTACACCTTC,CASSEQGQVYGYTF
TRBD1,TRBJ2-3,-,TRBV27,TGTGCCAGCAGTCTAGGTGGGACAGCTCCCTTCGAGCAGTATTTT,CASSLGGTAPFEQYF
-,TRBJ1-5,-,TRBV28,TGTGCCAGCAGTTTAAGTGGCGAGACAACCCAAAGCAATCAGCCCCAGCATTTT,CASSLSGETTQSNQPQHF
-,TRBJ2-1,-,TRBV4-3,TGCGCCAGCAGCCAAGTTAGTAGCTACTACAATGAGCAGTTCTTC,CASSQVSSYYNEQFF
-,TRBJ1-5,-,TRBV19,TGTGCCAGTAGTCCCCCCCGCGGAGTAAGCAATCAGCCCCAGCATTTT,CASSPPRGVSNQPQHF
-,TRBJ2-1,-,TRBV30,TGTGCCTGGAGTGTACTGTACCTTAACAATGAGCAGTTCTTC,CAWSVLYLNNEQFF
TRBD1,TRBJ2-7,few,TRBV5-1,TGCGCCAGCAGCTTGGCTGCCGGGACAGGGGGCTACGAGCAGTACTTC,CASSLAAGTGGYEQYF
-,TRBJ2-2,-,TRBV6-6,TGTGCCAGCAGTTACTCGAAATGGGGGGACGGGGAGCTGTTTTTT,CASSYSKWGDGELFF
-,TRBJ1-6,-,TRBV28,TGTGCCAGCAGTTCTCCCTATAATTCACCCCTCCACTTT,CASSSPYNSPLHF
-,TRBJ1-4,-,TRBV7-9,TGTGCCAGCAGTAGGGACAACGAAAAACTGTTTTTT,CASSRDNEKLFF
-,TRBJ2-7,-,TRBV12-2,TGTGCAAGTCGCTTAGCGCTTTGGACAGGGTTCTCCTACGAGCAGTACTTC,CASRLALWTGFSYEQYF
-,TRBJ2-1,few,TRBV19,TGTGCCAGTATCCCGACAGGGACTTCTGTTGAGGGTGAGCAGTTCTTC,CASIPTGTSVEGEQFF
TRBD2,TRBJ2-2,-,TRBV2,TGTGCCAGCAGCCCCGGGACTAGCGGACCGAACACCGGGGAGCTGTTTTTT,CASSPGTSGPNTGELFF
TRBD1,TRBJ1-6,-,TRBV10-3,TGTGCCATCACTCAGGGGGAATCCTATAATTCACCCCTCCACTTT,CAITQGESYNSPLHF
-,TRBJ2-2,-,TRBV27,TGTGCCAGCAGCGACTGGGGGGAGCTGTTTTTT,CASSDWGELFF
TRBD2,TRBJ2-2,-,TRBV12-5,TGTGCTAGTGGTTTGGGACTAGCGGGGGGGATTAACACCGGGGAGCTGTTTTTT,CASGLGLAGGINTGELFF
-,TRBJ2-3,-,TRBV6-5,TGTGCCAGCAGTTACTCTTCAACAGGGAGAACAGATACGCAGTATTTT,CASSYSSTGRTDTQYF
TRBD2,TRBJ2-3,-,TRBV4-2,TGTGCCAGCAGCCAAGAGATGCTAGCGGGAGGCACAGATACGCAGTATTTT,CASSQEMLAGGTDTQYF
-,TRBJ1-2,-,TRBV5-4,TGTGCCAGCAGCTCGCATGGGGGGGCTAACTATGGCTACACCTTC,CASSSHGGANYGYTF
TRBD2,TRBJ2-7,-,TRBV7-2,TGTGCCAGCAGCTTAAACGGGGGGGCAACGTACGAGCAGTACTTC,CASSLNGGATYEQYF
TRBD1,TRBJ1-6,once,TRBV2,TGTGCCAGCAATTATCCAAGCAGGGGGACAGGGTTATCACCCCTCCACTTT,CASNYPSRGTGLSPLHF
TRBD2,TRBJ2-3,-,TRBV15,TGTGCCACCAGCAAAGAGGGACTAGCCCAAAGCACAGATACGCAGTATTTT,CATSKEGLAQSTDTQYF
-,TRBJ1-2,-,TRBV10-3,TGTGCCATCAGTGCTGGAGACCATGGCTACACCTTC,CAISAGDHGYTF